Listed below are T cell receptor beta chains from one sample, sequenced in a study of human T cells and chemical hapten exposure. TCRdb used MiXCR to reprocess the RACE reads, holding one entry per CDR3 protein. The sample comprises around 53,000 distinct CDR3 sequences, 9.3% of which are singletons, and 3.5% to 5% rests with the top ten. Specimen: whole blood, collected in connection with sensitization to the hapten diphenylcyclopropenone (DPC). These receptors were obtained from a woman between 50 and 59 years old with alopecia areata. Some clones in this sample may be carry-over from other donors' samples. Each CDR3 is given with its conserved first and last residue. D genes are given only for firm matches. The size field is filled for only some rows; it gives once, few, many or a size class.

clone_size	v_call	j_call	d_call	cdr3_aa	cdr3_nt
many	TRBV5-4	TRBJ2-1	TRBD1	CASSLPGQGSNEQFF	TGTGCCAGCAGCTTGCCGGGACAGGGGAGTAACGAGCAGTTCTTC
few	TRBV20-1	TRBJ2-7	-	CSARDPYEQYF	TGCAGTGCTAGAGATCCCTACGAGCAGTACTTC
-	TRBV28	TRBJ1-2	-	CASRQVANYGYTF	TGTGCCAGCAGACAGGTAGCTAACTATGGCTACACCTTC
-	TRBV9	TRBJ1-1	TRBD1	CASSVVTTGGNTEAFF	TGTGCCAGCAGCGTGGTGACGACAGGGGGGAACACTGAAGCTTTCTTT
-	TRBV9	TRBJ2-1	-	CASSGSGNEQFF	TGTGCCAGCAGCGGCTCAGGGAATGAGCAGTTCTTC
few	TRBV10-2	TRBJ2-1	-	CASSEGTAYNEQFF	TGCGCCAGCAGTGAGGGGACGGCCTACAATGAGCAGTTCTTC
-	TRBV11-2	TRBJ2-7	TRBD1	CASSSGQGRIHEQYF	TGTGCCAGCAGTTCAGGACAGGGGAGGATCCACGAGCAGTACTTC
many	TRBV28	TRBJ2-5	-	CASTWSFQSQETQYF	TGTGCCAGCACCTGGAGCTTCCAGAGCCAAGAGACCCAGTACTTC
many	TRBV29-1	TRBJ1-2	-	CSVDSGNYGYTF	TGCAGCGTTGATTCGGGGAACTATGGCTACACCTTC
few	TRBV27	TRBJ2-7	-	CASSPIQGIYEQYF	TGTGCCAGCAGTCCTATTCAGGGAATCTACGAGCAGTACTTC
-	TRBV4-3	TRBJ2-7	-	CANSQDREREQYF	TGCGCCAACAGCCAAGATCGCGAGCGCGAGCAGTACTTC
many	TRBV27	TRBJ2-1	-	CASSSGPKQFF	TGTGCCAGCAGTTCAGGGCCTAAGCAGTTCTTC
many	TRBV10-1	TRBJ2-3	TRBD2	CASRRTSGSDTQYF	TGCGCCAGCCGAAGAACTAGCGGGAGTGATACGCAGTATTTT
few	TRBV7-2	TRBJ2-2	-	CASSPNRVGTGELFF	TGTGCCAGCAGCCCAAACAGGGTCGGCACCGGGGAGCTGTTTTTT
few	TRBV7-8	TRBJ2-1	-	CASSRDDRTPYNEQFF	TGTGCCAGCAGCCGGGACGACAGGACGCCCTACAATGAGCAGTTCTTC
-	TRBV11-1	TRBJ1-6	TRBD1	CASSLTGTALNSPLHF	TGTGCCAGCAGCTTAACCGGGACAGCGCTGAATTCACCCCTCCACTTT
few	TRBV12-3/TRBV12-4	TRBJ2-7	-	CASRSHVDEQYF	TGTGCCAGCAGGTCCCACGTGGACGAGCAGTACTTC
many	TRBV2	TRBJ1-2	-	CASTLPGREGGYTF	TGTGCCAGCACTCTGCCGGGGAGGGAGGGTGGCTACACCTTC
many	TRBV20-1	TRBJ2-7	TRBD2	CSAPGLPMGEQYF	TGCAGTGCGCCGGGACTACCGATGGGCGAGCAGTACTTC
few	TRBV7-8	TRBJ1-4	-	CASSLGRRNEKLFF	TGTGCCAGCAGCTTAGGCAGGAGAAATGAAAAACTGTTTTTT
few	TRBV3-1	TRBJ2-1	TRBD1	CASSPGQGKIENEQFF	TGTGCCAGCAGCCCCGGACAGGGGAAGATAGAGAATGAGCAGTTCTTC
many	TRBV12-3/TRBV12-4	TRBJ2-1	-	CASSFGEYNEQFF	TGTGCCAGCAGTTTTGGCGAGTACAATGAGCAGTTCTTC
many	TRBV12-3/TRBV12-4	TRBJ2-1	TRBD1	CASSRTGSYNEQFF	TGTGCCAGCAGTCGGACAGGGTCCTACAATGAGCAGTTCTTC
many	TRBV14	TRBJ2-5	-	CASSQGGTTQYF	TGTGCCAGCAGCCAAGGGGGTACGACCCAGTACTTC
few	TRBV2	TRBJ2-1	-	CASMTARNSYNEQFF	TGTGCCAGCATGACCGCGCGCAACTCCTACAATGAGCAGTTCTTC
many	TRBV6-2/TRBV6-3	TRBJ2-1	TRBD2	CASSYHGSGSLYNEQFF	TGTGCCAGCAGTTACCACGGTAGCGGGAGTTTGTACAATGAGCAGTTCTTC
many	TRBV29-1	TRBJ2-7	-	CSVGEVRLEQYF	TGCAGCGTTGGGGAAGTCCGGCTCGAGCAGTACTTC
many	TRBV14	TRBJ1-2	-	CASSQDLRSPAGYTF	TGTGCCAGCAGCCAAGATCTTCGCAGCCCGGCTGGCTACACCTTC
-	TRBV20-1	TRBJ2-1	-	CSSPLGGRNEQFF	TGCAGTTCCCCGCTGGGGGGGCGCAATGAGCAGTTCTTC
many	TRBV6-5	TRBJ2-7	-	CASSYGLPSGGSSYEQYF	TGTGCCAGCAGTTACGGTCTCCCCTCGGGGGGCTCCTCCTACGAGCAGTACTTC
-	TRBV3-1	TRBJ2-1	TRBD2	CASSQVFIGGDSLYNEQFF	TGTGCCAGCAGCCAAGTATTCATTGGGGGGGACTCGCTTTACAATGAGCAGTTCTTC
many	TRBV12-3/TRBV12-4	TRBJ2-7	TRBD1	CASTDFGTGPYEQYF	TGTGCCAGCACGGATTTTGGGACAGGGCCCTACGAGCAGTACTTC
many	TRBV30	TRBJ1-4	-	CAWSTRNNEKLFF	TGTGCCTGGAGTACCAGAAATAATGAAAAACTGTTTTTT
many	TRBV12-3/TRBV12-4	TRBJ1-2	-	CASSGDTSYGYTF	TGTGCCAGCAGCGGGGACACAAGCTATGGCTACACCTTC
many	TRBV19	TRBJ2-7	-	CASSINFRGRAERREQYF	TGTGCCAGTAGTATAAATTTTAGGGGGAGGGCAGAACGGCGCGAGCAGTACTTC
few	TRBV6-6	TRBJ1-1	-	CASSPFGTEAFF	TGTGCCAGCAGCCCTTTTGGCACTGAAGCTTTCTTT
many	TRBV6-4	TRBJ2-2	-	CASSPQGGGNTGELFF	TGTGCCAGCAGCCCCCAGGGTGGGGGGAACACCGGGGAGCTGTTTTTT
few	TRBV7-2	TRBJ2-1	-	CASSPSLNNEQFF	TGTGCCAGCAGCCCCTCCCTGAACAATGAGCAGTTCTTC
many	TRBV7-2	TRBJ2-3	-	CASSLATSTDTQYF	TGTGCCAGCAGCTTAGCGACTAGCACAGATACGCAGTATTTT
many	TRBV29-1	TRBJ2-3	TRBD2	CSVGTSGRVPDTQYF	TGCAGCGTGGGGACTAGCGGGAGGGTCCCAGATACGCAGTATTTT
few	TRBV29-1	TRBJ2-1	-	CSVESALTTYNEQFF	TGCAGCGTTGAGAGTGCCCTGACGACCTACAATGAGCAGTTCTTC
many	TRBV2	TRBJ2-1	-	CASSELRAAQFF	TGTGCCAGCAGTGAACTTAGGGCGGCGCAGTTCTTC
many	TRBV6-2/TRBV6-3	TRBJ2-7	TRBD2	CASRTSGRYEQYF	TGTGCCAGCCGTACTAGCGGACGCTACGAGCAGTACTTC
many	TRBV20-1	TRBJ1-1	TRBD1	CSARRQGAANTEAFF	TGCAGTGCTAGAAGACAGGGGGCGGCGAACACTGAAGCTTTCTTT
-	TRBV7-2	TRBJ2-3	-	CASSFSATDTQYF	TGTGCCAGCAGCTTTAGCGCGACAGATACGCAGTATTTT
few	TRBV18	TRBJ2-1	TRBD1	CASTGQGASEQFF	TGTGCCAGCACGGGACAGGGGGCAAGCGAGCAGTTCTTC
few	TRBV7-2	TRBJ1-1	-	CASSLGYRENTEAFF	TGTGCCAGCAGCTTAGGGTACAGGGAGAACACTGAAGCTTTCTTT
-	TRBV6-1	TRBJ2-3	-	CASRRDLTNTDTQYF	TGTGCCAGCAGGAGGGACCTTACTAACACAGATACGCAGTATTTT
-	TRBV9	TRBJ2-1	TRBD2	CASSVGAGGFYNEQFF	TGTGCCAGCAGCGTAGGAGCGGGAGGGTTCTACAATGAGCAGTTCTTC
many	TRBV5-1	TRBJ1-3	-	CASSRTEGNTIYF	TGCGCCAGCAGCCGGACTGAGGGAAACACCATATATTTT